This T cell receptor (beta chain) is drawn from a study of CD8+CD57+ T cells in acquired aplastic anemia. Study-wide points: There were 25 to 35 CD8+ CDR3 sequences that occurred in both patients and controls.

Concerning this clonotype itself: Its antigen is still unknown.

All sequencing subjects had displayed CD8+CD57+ cell expansion on flow cytometry. The study sampled blood from patients who had received no therapy. Genomic DNA, the template, was used for profiling of the TCR beta VDJ and CDR3. TCRdb redid the calling of the reads with MiXCR, one entry per CDR3 protein. The sample lists approximately 220,000 distinct CDR3 sequences; more than 45% were seen once. CDR1 and CDR2 from the germline V gene are SGDLS and YYNGEE. The V gene end was trimmed by 3 bases and the J gene end by 5 bases; junction bases not matched to a gene: 4. The CDR3 consists of 13 residues. The clonotype comes from a human donor with aplastic anemia. The sequenced sample was sorted CD4+, CD8+, or CD8+CD57+ T cells (not recorded which) from PBMCs. This chain connects TRBV9 to TRBJ2-5; TRBD1 aligns across 7 bases. The DNA of the CDR3 is TGTGCCAGCAGCGCGGGACAGTACGAGACCCAGTACTTC. It is translated as CASSAGQYETQYF.